The 19 T cell receptor beta chains below all came from one sample that was sequenced in a study of early T cells in non-severe SARS-CoV-2 infection. TCRdb reprocessed the 5' RACE reads with MiXCR, giving one entry per CDR3 protein. Among 50,000 to 65,000 distinct CDR3 sequences, about an eighth were seen once, and the ten largest hold under 1.5%. The sample taken for sequencing was whole blood. The receptors were sampled from an adult who was a healthcare worker with PCR-confirmed SARS-CoV-2 infection or an uninfected control (not recorded which).

This clonotype was counted at least ten times. The J gene is TRBJ2-7, the V gene TRBV5-1, with TRBD1 as a possible D gene (6 bases). CDR3 length: 15 residues. Between the trimmed V and J ends, which lost 0 bases and 0 bases, there was a span of 10 bases. Germline assignment: CDR1 SGHRS and CDR2 YFSETQ. The CDR3 spells CASSLDRDRSYEQYF. The CDR3 bases are TGCGCCAGCAGCTTGGACAGGGACCGCTCCTACGAGCAGTACTTC.

This clonotype came up many times. V and J are TRBV12-3 or TRBV12-4 and TRBJ2-3, with D perhaps TRBD1 or TRBD2 (5 bases each). Trimming shortened V by 6 bases and J by 3 bases, and 16 bases separated the two germline ends. The length of the CDR3 is 15 residues. This CDR3 is CASRRRGSSTDTQYF. The CDR3 DNA reads as TGTGCCAGCAGGCGACGGGGCAGTTCAACAGATACGCAGTATTTT.

The table lists this clonotype with a few counts. The V gene is TRBV10-3, the J gene TRBJ2-1; 9 bases agree with TRBD2. Germline trimming cut 0 bases from V and 7 bases from J; bases unmatched to any gene: 7. Germline V gene sequence: CDR1 ENHRY, CDR2 SYGVKD. The CDR3 loop spans 16 amino acids. Here the CDR3 DNA reads TGTGCCATCAGTGAGTCTACTAGCGGGCCCTTAAATGAGCAGTTCTTC. Translated, it gives CAISESTSGPLNEQFF.

This clonotype was recorded at least ten times. This chain links TRBV6-6 with TRBJ1-2; D is uncertain. The germline V gene has CDR1 MNHNY and CDR2 SVGAGI (reference sequence). CDR3 length: 15 amino acids. V was cut by 0 bases and J by 7 bases, with 15 bases left in between. CDR3 loop: CASSYSRVLGSGYTF. Written as DNA, the CDR3 is TGTGCCAGCAGTTACTCGAGAGTTCTGGGTTCTGGCTACACCTTC.

This clonotype came up many times. The gene calls are TRBV20-1 and TRBJ2-7, with TRBD1 matching 8 bases. CDR3 length equals 16 residues. V dropped 0 bases and J dropped 3; count of bases not matched to a gene: 10. CDR1 and CDR2 (germline): DFQATT, SNEGSKA (reference sequence). CDR3 DNA: TGCAGTGCTAGAGATACGGTGGCAGGGGGCCACTACGAGCAGTACTTC. It is translated as CSARDTVAGGHYEQYF.

This clonotype was detected a few times. The chain couples TRBV5-6 to TRBJ2-6; unclear D gene. From germline, CDR1 is SGHDT and CDR2 YYEEEE. Trimming pared 0 bases from V and 0 bases from J, leaving 13 bases between. The CDR3 covers 18 residues. CDR3 amino acids: CASSLVVRQTSGANVLTF. CDR3 bases: TGTGCCAGCAGCTTGGTCGTCCGGCAGACCTCTGGGGCCAACGTCCTGACTTTC.

J is TRBJ2-5 and V is TRBV6-5, with 7 bases that match TRBD2. CDR1 is MNHEY, CDR2 SVGAGI, per germline. This CDR3 comprises 15 residues. Germline trimming cut 2 bases from V and 5 bases from J; bases unmatched to any gene: 8. CDR3 residues: CASSYGNGGIETQYF. In DNA form, the CDR3 reads TGTGCCAGCAGTTACGGGAACGGGGGGATCGAGACCCAGTACTTC.

CDR3 in DNA: TGTGCCAGCAGTGGGGGCCCTAGGGAAGAGACCCAGTACTTC. It yields the protein CASSGGPREETQYF. The gene calls are TRBV6-1 and TRBJ2-5; a possible D gene is TRBD1 (5 bases). CDR1 MNHNS and CDR2 SASEGT come from the germline V gene. The CDR3 extends over 14 amino acids. V lost 4 bases and J lost 3, with 12 bases in between.

The gene calls are TRBV30 and TRBJ1-1; perhaps TRBD1 as D (6 bases). The CDR3 loop spans 15 amino acids. Germline lookup yields CDR1 GTSNPN and CDR2 SVGIG (reference sequence). V gave up 4 bases and J gave up 0 bases, with 15 bases separating them. The CDR3: CAWTYRTVMNTEAFF. The DNA of the CDR3 is TGTGCCTGGACCTACCGGACAGTCATGAACACTGAAGCTTTCTTT.

This clonotype was counted at least ten times. The chain links TRBV11-2 to TRBJ2-5; the match to TRBD1 covers 7 bases. The V segment lost 5 bases and the J segment 1 base; nucleotides outside the gene matches: 7. The germline CDR1 and CDR2 sequences are SGHAT and FQNNGV. The CDR3 loop spans 15 amino acids. CDR3 sequence reads: CASSVETGSQETQYF. The DNA of the CDR3 is TGTGCCAGCAGCGTCGAGACAGGGAGCCAAGAGACCCAGTACTTC.

This clonotype was seen only a few times. This sequence joins TRBV12-3 or TRBV12-4 and TRBJ1-2, with TRBD1 matching over 9 bases. This CDR3 has 17 amino acids. Trimming took 6 bases from V and 6 from J; bases not matched to a gene: 17. The CDR3 reads CASSRIQGAGLIDGYTF. CDR3 DNA: TGTGCCAGCAGCCGAATACAGGGGGCCGGGTTGATTGATGGCTACACCTTC.

This clonotype has just a few counts. The chain joins TRBV3-1 to TRBJ1-3; possible D gene TRBD1, 5 bases. Trimming cost V 5 bases and J 3 bases, with 20 bases left between them. This CDR3 region has 17 residues. The germline CDR1 and CDR2 sequences are LGHDT and YNNKEL (reference sequence). CDR3 bases: TGTGCCAGCAGCAGAGACCAGGGTCTTCGGGGTGGAAACACCATATATTTT. It is translated as CASSRDQGLRGGNTIYF.

This chain's CDR3 is CSVDSSGVYNEQFF. The DNA of the CDR3 is TGCAGCGTTGATAGTAGCGGGGTTTACAATGAGCAGTTCTTC. The chain links TRBV29-1 to TRBJ2-1, with 8 bases that match TRBD2. The CDR3 runs 14 residues. The germline V gene has CDR1 SQVTM and CDR2 ANQGSEA. With V trimmed by 3 bases and J by 4 bases, 5 bases remained unmatched.

This clonotype was seen at least ten times. The chain is built from TRBV20-1 and TRBJ1-3; D unresolved. Germline CDR1 reads DFQATT; CDR2 reads SNEGSKA (reference sequence). The CDR3 spans 15 residues. Trimming shortened V by 0 bases and J by 2 bases, and 11 bases separated the two germline ends. CDR3 protein: CSARDTRVPGNTIYF. CDR3 bases: TGCAGTGCTAGAGATACGAGGGTACCTGGAAACACCATATATTTT.

This clonotype turned up a few times. V and J are TRBV10-3 and TRBJ2-1; the D gene is possibly TRBD2 (7 bases). The CDR3 is made up of 13 amino acids. Germline CDR1 and CDR2: ENHRY and SYGVKD. The V end lost 10 bases, the J end lost 4 bases, and 14 bases lay between the germline ends. CDR3 region: CATVGGPYNEQFF. DNA for the CDR3: TGTGCCACCGTCGGGGGGCCTTACAATGAGCAGTTCTTC.

This clonotype was seen a handful of times. J is TRBJ2-1 and V is TRBV15; weak D call: TRBD2 (5 bases). There are 14 residues in the CDR3. Germline V CDR1 and CDR2: LNHNV, YYDKDF (reference sequence). V lost 0 bases and J 4 bases, leaving 7 bases between the germline ends. CDR3 in DNA: TGTGCCACCAGCAGAGATAGGACTTACAATGAGCAGTTCTTC. Its translation: CATSRDRTYNEQFF.

This chain joins TRBV12-3 or TRBV12-4 and TRBJ2-7; TRBD1 agrees at 11 bases. This CDR3 has 15 residues. After removal of 4 bases from V and 4 bases from J, the junction contained 6 bases not matched to a gene. CDR3 in amino acids: CASSSRDRGRYEQYF. The DNA of the CDR3 is TGTGCCAGCAGTTCCCGGGACAGGGGGAGATACGAGCAGTACTTC.

Many counts were recorded for this clonotype. The chain has TRBV11-2 and TRBJ1-1, with 7 bases matching TRBD1. Germline CDR1 is SGHAT and CDR2 is FQNNGV. This CDR3 spans 15 amino acids. The V and J ends lost 6 bases and 6 bases, in that order; junction bases with no gene match: 13. CDR3 coding DNA: TGTGCCAGCAGGCCCTCCCGAGGGGGCTTCCCTGAAGCTTTCTTT. It codes for CASRPSRGGFPEAFF.

This clonotype was observed a handful of times. The gene calls are TRBV12-3 or TRBV12-4 and TRBJ2-2; D may match TRBD1 or TRBD2 (5 bases each). CDR3 length: 15 residues. V was clipped by 3 bases and J by 6 bases, with 14 bases between them. DNA of the CDR3: TGTGCCAGCAGTTTTCCGTGGGGGTTCCCCGGGGAGCTGTTTTTT. It specifies CASSFPWGFPGELFF.